Each of the 15 T cell receptor beta chains below was sequenced from the same sample in a study of shared T cell receptors in the human thymus (dated by TCRdb to the early 2020s). The receptor library was made with the immunoSEQ multiplex PCR assay. Here the immuneACCESS table is served through TCRdb, limited to in-frame sequences with V and J called. Missing clones are a known gap in these copies; in checked studies unresolved V genes cover under half, and the rest lacks a known reason. Present in this sample are roughly 560,000 clones, 75% to 85% of which were seen just once. 0.013% of the sample is in the top ten clones. These records were also assigned to another study, of human thymus T cells.

Source material: thymocytes. These receptors were taken from a boy under two years old with a congenital heart defect. Donor details come from another sample of the same person, matched by shared clones.

The CDR3, as DNA: TGTGCCAGTAGTATTTCCCTGAGGGAGGCCTCGGGTGAGCAGTTCTTC. Amino acid sequence: CASSISLREASGEQFF. V is TRBV19 and J is TRBJ2-1; a weak D match, TRBD2 (6 bases). Per germline, CDR1 LNHDA and CDR2 SQIVND (reference sequence). CDR3 length equals 16 residues. The germline V and J ends were trimmed by 3 bases and 9 bases, with 21 bases remaining between them.

J is TRBJ2-7 and V is TRBV28; a weak D match, TRBD2 (6 bases). Germline V gene data show CDR1 as MDHEN and CDR2 as SYDVKM. V lost 6 bases and J lost 4, with 19 bases in between. The CDR3 contains 15 residues. Here the CDR3 DNA reads TGTGCCAGCAGCTGGACTTGGGGGAGGCTGTACGAGCAGTACTTC. It codes for CASSWTWGRLYEQYF.

This chain joins TRBV27 and TRBJ1-5; D gene ambiguous. Between the trimmed V and J ends, which lost 0 bases and 4 bases, there was a span of 7 bases. The CDR3 runs to 14 residues. CDR1 is MNHEY, CDR2 SMNVEV, per germline (reference sequence). CDR3 DNA sequence: TGTGCCAGCAGTTTATCGAGCCGGAATCAGCCCCAGCATTTT. Protein sequence: CASSLSSRNQPQHF.

This clone was counted a single time. The chain employs TRBV27 and TRBJ1-4, with D possibly being TRBD1 (6 bases). CDR1 and CDR2 (germline): MNHEY, SMNVEV (reference sequence). The CDR3 sequence is 15 residues long. V lost 6 bases to trimming and J lost 7 bases, with 18 bases between them. CDR3 residues: CASSSTRGFGEKLFF. CDR3 nucleotides: TGTGCCAGCAGCTCGACCAGGGGATTTGGTGAAAAACTGTTTTTT.

This chain links TRBV30 with TRBJ2-1; 9 bases are shared with TRBD2. The CDR3 extends over 15 amino acids. Trimming at V came to 0 bases and at J to 0 bases, leaving 0 bases not matched to a gene. Germline values: CDR1 GTSNPN, CDR2 SVGIG (reference sequence). This chain's CDR3 is CAWSVSGSSYNEQFF. CDR3 bases: TGTGCCTGGAGTGTTAGCGGGAGCTCCTACAATGAGCAGTTCTTC. The full variable domain, with the rest looked up from reference TRBV30 and TRBJ2-1, is SQTIHQWPATLVQPVGSPLSLECTVEGTSNPNLYWYRQAAGRGLQLLFYSVGIGQISSEVPQNLSASRPQDRQFILSSKKLLLSDSGFYLCAWSVSGSSYNEQFFGPGTRLTVL.

The chain couples TRBV6-1 to TRBJ2-7, with 13 bases aligning to TRBD2. Germline-derived CDR1 and CDR2 are MNHNS and SASEGT. The CDR3 has 18 amino acids. Trimming took 1 base from V and 3 from J; bases not matched to a gene: 9. CDR3 nucleotides: TGTGCCAGCAGTGAAGGCGGGACTAGCGGGAAATGGGACTACGAGCAGTACTTC. Translated, it gives CASSEGGTSGKWDYEQYF.

This clone was counted between two and nine times. This chain connects TRBV27 to TRBJ2-7; 7 bases are shared with TRBD1. CDR1 and CDR2 from the germline V gene are MNHEY and SMNVEV (reference sequence). Trimming took 4 bases from V and 5 from J; bases not matched to a gene: 17. This CDR3 is 17 amino acids long. This CDR3 is CASSSSRPVGGINEQYF. Written as DNA, the CDR3 is TGTGCCAGCAGTTCTTCCCGTCCGGTAGGGGGCATCAACGAGCAGTACTTC.

This sequence joins TRBV6-4 and TRBJ2-7; 9 bases agree with TRBD1. V was clipped by 2 bases and J by 3 bases; unmatched bases: 8. The CDR3 loop spans 16 amino acids. Germline V gene data show CDR1 as MRHNA and CDR2 as SNTAGT. The CDR3 loop is CASSDQAGQGFYEQYF. The CDR3 nucleotides are TGTGCCAGCAGTGACCAGGCGGGACAGGGTTTCTACGAGCAGTACTTC.

This clone was recorded a few times. The CDR3 coding sequence is TGCGCCAGCAGCCAAGGGTTAGGGCGGGAGGTCTACAATGAGCAGTTCTTC. It is translated as CASSQGLGREVYNEQFF. The chain carries TRBV4-3 and TRBJ2-1; 8 bases match TRBD2. The V and J ends lost 1 base and 3 bases, in that order; junction bases with no gene match: 8. Looked up from germline, CDR1 is LGHNA and CDR2 is YSLEER. The CDR3 runs to 17 residues.

This clone was seen more than once but under ten times. This rearrangement joins TRBV4-1 to TRBJ2-3; 13 bases fit TRBD2. CDR1 is MGHRA, CDR2 YSYEKL, per germline. Trimming removed 0 bases from V and 5 bases from J; junction bases left unmatched: 14. The CDR3 extends over 20 amino acids. The CDR3 sequence is CASSQDSGLAGWKVVDTQYF. For the CDR3, the DNA is TGCGCCAGCAGCCAAGACTCGGGACTAGCGGGGTGGAAGGTGGTAGATACGCAGTATTTT.

V gene TRBV27 combines with J gene TRBJ2-2, with a tentative D call TRBD1 (5 bases). The length of the CDR3 is 17 residues. Germline V gene data show CDR1 as MNHEY and CDR2 as SMNVEV (reference sequence). Between the trimmed V and J ends, which lost 3 bases and 6 bases, there was a span of 20 bases. The CDR3 region is CASSFRAHLDVPGELFF. In DNA form, the CDR3 reads TGTGCCAGCAGTTTCAGGGCCCATCTCGACGTCCCCGGGGAGCTGTTTTTT.

The gene calls are TRBV4-3 and TRBJ2-5; the D gene is possibly TRBD2 (5 bases). CDR1 and CDR2 from the germline V gene are LGHNA and YSLEER. The CDR3 spans 17 residues. V was clipped by 2 bases and J by 2 bases, with 18 bases between them. The CDR3 region is CASSQLQTPSGQETQYF. As DNA, the CDR3 is TGCGCCAGCAGCCAACTTCAGACTCCTTCGGGGCAAGAGACCCAGTACTTC.

Notes on this clone: The DNA is left out, because the CDR3 cannot be placed on it with certainty; the CDR3 is given as TCRdb lists it. The chain is built from TRBV27 and TRBJ2-4; the table names TRBD1, a call not compared with the DNA. Germline CDR1 MNHEY, CDR2 SMNVEV (reference sequence). A total of 16 residues make up the CDR3, ends included. This chain's CDR3 is CASSSSTGGSKNIQYF.

This clone has a single count. J is TRBJ2-1 and V is TRBV5-1; no clear D gene. The V gene lost 4 bases and the J gene lost 0 bases, with 11 bases spanning the gap. The V gene's germline CDR1 is SGHRS and CDR2 YFSETQ. This CDR3 is built from 15 residues. The CDR3 loop reads CASSTLQSSYNEQFF. The CDR3 DNA reads as TGCGCCAGCAGCACCTTACAGAGCTCCTACAATGAGCAGTTCTTC.

The rearrangement links TRBV18 to TRBJ1-3; D is unclear. This CDR3 spans 17 amino acids. Trimming took off 4 bases at V and 0 bases at J, with 16 bases between the two ends. CDR1 KGHSH and CDR2 LQKENI come from the germline V gene. The CDR3 sequence is CASSHYVKRLSGNTIYF. CDR3 nucleotides: TGTGCCAGCTCACACTACGTGAAGAGGCTCTCTGGAAACACCATATATTTT.